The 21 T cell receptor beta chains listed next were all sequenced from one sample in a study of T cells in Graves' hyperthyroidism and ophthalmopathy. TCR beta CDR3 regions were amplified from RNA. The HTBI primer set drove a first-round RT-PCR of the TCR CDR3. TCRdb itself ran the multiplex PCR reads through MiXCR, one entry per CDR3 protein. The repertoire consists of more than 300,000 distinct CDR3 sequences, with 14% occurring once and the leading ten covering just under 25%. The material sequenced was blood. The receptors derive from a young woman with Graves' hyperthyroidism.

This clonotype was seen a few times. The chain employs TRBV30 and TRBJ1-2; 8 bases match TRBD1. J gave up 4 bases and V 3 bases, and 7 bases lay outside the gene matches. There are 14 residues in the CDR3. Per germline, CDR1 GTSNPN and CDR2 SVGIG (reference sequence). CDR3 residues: CAWRGQGAGYGYTF. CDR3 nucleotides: TGTGCCTGGAGGGGTCAGGGGGCTGGCTATGGCTACACCTTC.

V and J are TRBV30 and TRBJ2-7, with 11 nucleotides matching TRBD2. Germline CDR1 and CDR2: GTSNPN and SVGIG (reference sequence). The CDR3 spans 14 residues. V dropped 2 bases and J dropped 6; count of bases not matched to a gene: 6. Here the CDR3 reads CAWSTTSGRSEQYF. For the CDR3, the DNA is TGTGCCTGGAGTACAACTAGCGGGAGATCCGAGCAGTACTTC. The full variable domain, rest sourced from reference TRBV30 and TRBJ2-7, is SQTIHQWPATLVQPVGSPLSLECTVEGTSNPNLYWYRQAAGRGLQLLFYSVGIGQISSEVPQNLSASRPQDRQFILSSKKLLLSDSGFYLCAWSTTSGRSEQYFGPGTRLTVT.

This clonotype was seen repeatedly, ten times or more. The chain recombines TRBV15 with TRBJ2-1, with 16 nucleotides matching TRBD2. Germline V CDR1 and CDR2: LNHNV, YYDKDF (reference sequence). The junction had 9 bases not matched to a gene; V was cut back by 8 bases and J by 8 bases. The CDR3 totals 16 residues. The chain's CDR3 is CATGKMGLAGGYEQFF. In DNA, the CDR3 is TGTGCCACCGGCAAGATGGGACTAGCGGGAGGGTATGAGCAGTTCTTC.

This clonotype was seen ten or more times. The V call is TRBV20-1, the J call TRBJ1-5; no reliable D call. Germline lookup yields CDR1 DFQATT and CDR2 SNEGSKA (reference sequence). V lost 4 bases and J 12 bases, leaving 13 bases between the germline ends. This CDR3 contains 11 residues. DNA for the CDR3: TGCAGTGCTACCCCGGACGGAAACCAGCATTTT. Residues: CSATPDGNQHF.

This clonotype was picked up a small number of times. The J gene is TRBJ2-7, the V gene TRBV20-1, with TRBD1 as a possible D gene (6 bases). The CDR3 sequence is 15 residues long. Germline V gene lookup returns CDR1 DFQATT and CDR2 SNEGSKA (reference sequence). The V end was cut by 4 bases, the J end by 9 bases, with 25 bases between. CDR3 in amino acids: CSAKTRQDSLSVQYF. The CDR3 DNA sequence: TGCAGTGCTAAGACGAGACAGGACTCCCTTTCGGTGCAGTACTTC.

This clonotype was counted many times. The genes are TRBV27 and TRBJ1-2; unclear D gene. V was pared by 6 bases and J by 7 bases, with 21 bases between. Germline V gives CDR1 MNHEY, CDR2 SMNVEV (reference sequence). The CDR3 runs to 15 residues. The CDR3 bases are TGTGCCAGCAGCCGTCGTAACCTCGGGCCAGGTGGCTACACCTTC. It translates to CASSRRNLGPGGYTF.

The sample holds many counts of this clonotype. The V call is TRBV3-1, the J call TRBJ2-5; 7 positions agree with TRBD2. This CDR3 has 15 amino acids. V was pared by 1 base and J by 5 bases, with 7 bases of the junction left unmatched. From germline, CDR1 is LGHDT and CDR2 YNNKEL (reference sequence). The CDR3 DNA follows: TGTGCCAGCAGCCAAGTGGGCGGGAGTGGCGAGACCCAGTACTTC. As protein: CASSQVGGSGETQYF.

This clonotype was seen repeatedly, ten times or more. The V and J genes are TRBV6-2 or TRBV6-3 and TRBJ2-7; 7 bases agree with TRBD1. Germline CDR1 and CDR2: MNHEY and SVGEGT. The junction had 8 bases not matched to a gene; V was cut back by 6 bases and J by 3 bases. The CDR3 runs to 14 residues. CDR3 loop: CASSPEGAFYEQYF. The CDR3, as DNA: TGTGCCAGCAGCCCTGAGGGGGCCTTCTACGAGCAGTACTTC.

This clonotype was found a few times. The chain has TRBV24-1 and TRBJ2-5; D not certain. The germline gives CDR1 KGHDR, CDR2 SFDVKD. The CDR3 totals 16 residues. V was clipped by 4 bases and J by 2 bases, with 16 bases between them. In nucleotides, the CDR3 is TGTGCCACCAGTGACCCCCGCCCGCAGGTTCAAGAGACCCAGTACTTC. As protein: CATSDPRPQVQETQYF.

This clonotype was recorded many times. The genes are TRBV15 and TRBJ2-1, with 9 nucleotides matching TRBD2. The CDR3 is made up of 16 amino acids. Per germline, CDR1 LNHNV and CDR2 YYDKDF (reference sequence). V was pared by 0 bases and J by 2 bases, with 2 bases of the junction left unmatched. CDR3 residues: CATSRDLAGTYNEQFF. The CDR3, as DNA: TGTGCCACCAGCAGAGATCTAGCGGGGACCTACAATGAGCAGTTCTTC.

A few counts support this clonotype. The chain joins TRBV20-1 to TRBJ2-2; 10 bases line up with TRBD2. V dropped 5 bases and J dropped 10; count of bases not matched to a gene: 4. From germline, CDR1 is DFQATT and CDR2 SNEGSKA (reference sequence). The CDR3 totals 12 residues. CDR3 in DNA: TGCAGTGCTCCAACTAGCGGGAAGGAGCTGTTTTTT. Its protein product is CSAPTSGKELFF.

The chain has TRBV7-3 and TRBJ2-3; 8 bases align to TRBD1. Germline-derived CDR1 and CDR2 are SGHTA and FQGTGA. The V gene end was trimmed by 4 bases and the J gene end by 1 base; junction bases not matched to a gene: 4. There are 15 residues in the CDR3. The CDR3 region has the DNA TGTGCCAGCAGCTCTCAGGGGGCCGGCACAGATACGCAGTATTTT. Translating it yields CASSSQGAGTDTQYF.

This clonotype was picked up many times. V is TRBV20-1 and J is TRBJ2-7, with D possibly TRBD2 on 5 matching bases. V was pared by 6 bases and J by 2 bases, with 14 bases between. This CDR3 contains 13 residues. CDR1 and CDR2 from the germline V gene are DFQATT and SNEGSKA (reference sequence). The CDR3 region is CSAQGPGTYEQYF. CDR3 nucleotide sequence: TGCAGTGCCCAAGGCCCCGGGACCTACGAGCAGTACTTC.

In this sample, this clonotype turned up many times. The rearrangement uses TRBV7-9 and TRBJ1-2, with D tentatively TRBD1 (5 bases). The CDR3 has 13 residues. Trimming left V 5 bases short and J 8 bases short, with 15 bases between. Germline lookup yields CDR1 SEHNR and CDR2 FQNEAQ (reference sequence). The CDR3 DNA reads TGTGCCAGCAGCCGCCAAGGGGAACGGGGCTACACCTTC. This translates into CASSRQGERGYTF.

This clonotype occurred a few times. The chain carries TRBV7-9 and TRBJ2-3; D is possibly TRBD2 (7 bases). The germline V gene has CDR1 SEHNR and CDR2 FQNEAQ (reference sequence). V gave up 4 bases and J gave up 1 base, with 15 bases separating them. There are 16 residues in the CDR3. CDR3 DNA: TGTGCCAGCAGCTGGGGGGGGGCGAGGGGCACAGATACGCAGTATTTT. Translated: CASSWGGARGTDTQYF.

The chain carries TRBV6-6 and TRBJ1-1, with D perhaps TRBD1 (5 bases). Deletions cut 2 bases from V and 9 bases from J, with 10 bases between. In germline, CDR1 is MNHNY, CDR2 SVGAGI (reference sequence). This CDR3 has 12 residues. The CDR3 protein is CASSYEGSQAFF. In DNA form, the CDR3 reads TGTGCCAGCAGTTACGAGGGGTCCCAAGCTTTCTTT.

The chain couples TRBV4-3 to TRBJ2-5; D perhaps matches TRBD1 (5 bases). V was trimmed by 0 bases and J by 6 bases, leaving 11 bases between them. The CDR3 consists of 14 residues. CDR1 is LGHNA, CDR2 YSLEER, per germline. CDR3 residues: CASSQDTGRKTQYF. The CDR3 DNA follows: TGCGCCAGCAGCCAAGATACAGGTCGCAAGACCCAGTACTTC.

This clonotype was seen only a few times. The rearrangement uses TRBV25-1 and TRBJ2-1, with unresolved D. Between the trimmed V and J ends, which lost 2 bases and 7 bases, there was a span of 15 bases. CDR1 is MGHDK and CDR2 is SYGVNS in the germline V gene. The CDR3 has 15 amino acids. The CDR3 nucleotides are TGTGCCAGCAGTGAAATCCCAACCGGCCAAAATGAGCAGTTCTTC. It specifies CASSEIPTGQNEQFF.

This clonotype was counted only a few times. Written as DNA, the CDR3 is TGTGCCAGCAGCTATGAACGGGTCTCTGACTTCTTT. It specifies CASSYERVSDFF. The V call is TRBV5-8, the J call TRBJ1-1, with D unclear. Trimming left V 3 bases short and J 14 bases short, with 17 bases between. From germline, CDR1 is SGHTS and CDR2 YDEGEE. The CDR3 runs 12 residues.

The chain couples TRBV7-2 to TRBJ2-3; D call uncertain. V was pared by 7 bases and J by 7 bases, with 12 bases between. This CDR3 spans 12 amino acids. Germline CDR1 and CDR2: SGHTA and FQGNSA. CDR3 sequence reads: CASTLLGNTQYF. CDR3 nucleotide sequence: TGTGCCAGCACCCTTTTGGGGAATACGCAGTATTTT. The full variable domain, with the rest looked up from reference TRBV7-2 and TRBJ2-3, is GAGVSQSPSNKVTEKGKDVELRCDPISGHTALYWYRQSLGQGLEFLIYFQGNSAPDKSGLPSDRFSAERTGGSVSTLTIQRTQQEDSAVYLCASTLLGNTQYFGPGTRLTVL.

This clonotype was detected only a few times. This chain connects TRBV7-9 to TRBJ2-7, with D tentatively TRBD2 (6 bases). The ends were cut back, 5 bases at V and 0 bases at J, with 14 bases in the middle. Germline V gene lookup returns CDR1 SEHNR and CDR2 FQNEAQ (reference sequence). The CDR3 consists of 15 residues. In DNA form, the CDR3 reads TGTGCCAGCAGCCACCCCACTAGCATCTCCTACGAGCAGTACTTC. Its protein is CASSHPTSISYEQYF.